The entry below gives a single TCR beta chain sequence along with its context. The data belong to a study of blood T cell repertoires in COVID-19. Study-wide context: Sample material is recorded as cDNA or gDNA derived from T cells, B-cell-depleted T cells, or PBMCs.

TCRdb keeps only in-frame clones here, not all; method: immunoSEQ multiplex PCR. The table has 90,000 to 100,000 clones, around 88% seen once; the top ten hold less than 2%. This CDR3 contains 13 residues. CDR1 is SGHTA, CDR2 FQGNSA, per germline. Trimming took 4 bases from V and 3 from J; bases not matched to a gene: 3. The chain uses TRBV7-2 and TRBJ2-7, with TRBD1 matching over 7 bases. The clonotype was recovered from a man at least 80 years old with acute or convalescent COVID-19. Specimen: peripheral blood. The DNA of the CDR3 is TGTGCCAGCAGCTCCACAGGGGTCTACGAGCAGTACTTC. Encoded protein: CASSSTGVYEQYF. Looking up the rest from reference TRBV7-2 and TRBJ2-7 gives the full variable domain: GAGVSQSPSNKVTEKGKDVELRCDPISGHTALYWYRQSLGQGLEFLIYFQGNSAPDKSGLPSDRFSAERTGGSVSTLTIQRTQQEDSAVYLCASSSTGVYEQYFGPGTRLTVT.